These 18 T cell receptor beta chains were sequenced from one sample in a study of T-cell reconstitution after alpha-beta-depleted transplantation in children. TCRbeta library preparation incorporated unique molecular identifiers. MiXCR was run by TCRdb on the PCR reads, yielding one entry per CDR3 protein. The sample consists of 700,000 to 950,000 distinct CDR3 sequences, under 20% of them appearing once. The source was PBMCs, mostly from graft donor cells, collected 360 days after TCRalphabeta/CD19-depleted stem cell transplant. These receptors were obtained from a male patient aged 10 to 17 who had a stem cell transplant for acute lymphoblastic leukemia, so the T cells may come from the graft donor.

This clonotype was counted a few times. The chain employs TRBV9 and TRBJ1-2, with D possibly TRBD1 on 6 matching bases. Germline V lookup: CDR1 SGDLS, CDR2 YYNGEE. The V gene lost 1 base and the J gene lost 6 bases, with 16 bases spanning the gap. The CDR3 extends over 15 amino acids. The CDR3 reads CASSVPGGARNGYTF. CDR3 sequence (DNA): TGTGCCAGCAGCGTACCCGGGGGCGCAAGGAATGGCTACACCTTC.

As DNA, the CDR3 is TGTGCCAGCAGCTTAATTGGTGGGACTCCTTCCTACAATGAGCAGTTCTTC. Its translation is CASSLIGGTPSYNEQFF. The chain joins TRBV7-3 to TRBJ2-1, with D perhaps TRBD2 (6 bases). This CDR3 has 17 amino acids. Germline loops: CDR1 SGHTA, CDR2 FQGTGA. Trimming pared 1 base from V and 1 base from J, leaving 14 bases between.

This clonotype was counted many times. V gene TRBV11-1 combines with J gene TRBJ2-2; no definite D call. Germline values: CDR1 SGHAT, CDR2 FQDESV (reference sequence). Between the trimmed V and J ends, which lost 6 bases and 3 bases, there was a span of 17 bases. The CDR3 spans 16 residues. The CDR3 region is CASSKRLSFYTGELFF. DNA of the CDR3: TGTGCCAGCAGTAAAAGACTCAGTTTCTACACCGGGGAGCTGTTTTTT. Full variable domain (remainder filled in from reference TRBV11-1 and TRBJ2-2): EAEVAQSPRYKITEKSQAVAFWCDPISGHATLYWYRQILGQGPELLVQFQDESVVDDSQLPKDRFSAERLKGVDSTLKIQPAELGDSAMYLCASSKRLSFYTGELFFGEGSRLTVL.

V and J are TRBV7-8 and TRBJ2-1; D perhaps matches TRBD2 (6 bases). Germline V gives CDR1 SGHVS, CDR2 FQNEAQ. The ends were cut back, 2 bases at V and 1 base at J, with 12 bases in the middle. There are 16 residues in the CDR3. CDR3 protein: CASSLRAGTSYNEQFF. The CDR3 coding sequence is TGTGCCAGCAGCTTAAGGGCCGGGACTTCCTACAATGAGCAGTTCTTC.

CDR3 sequence reads: CASSFSGRVYEQYF. As DNA, the CDR3 is TGCGCCAGCAGCTTTAGCGGCAGGGTCTACGAGCAGTACTTC. V usage is TRBV5-1 and J usage is TRBJ2-7; D is possibly TRBD2 (6 bases). Trimming removed 2 bases from V and 3 bases from J, with 12 bases in between. The length of the CDR3 is 14 residues. Germline CDR1 SGHRS, CDR2 YFSETQ.

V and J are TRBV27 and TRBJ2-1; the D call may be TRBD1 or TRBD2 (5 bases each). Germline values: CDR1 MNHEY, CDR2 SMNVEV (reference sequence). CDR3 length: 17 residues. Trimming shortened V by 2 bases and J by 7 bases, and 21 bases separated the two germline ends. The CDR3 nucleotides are TGTGCCAGCAGTTTACGGGTTAGGGACCGCTCAGGAAATGAGCAGTTCTTC. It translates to CASSLRVRDRSGNEQFF.

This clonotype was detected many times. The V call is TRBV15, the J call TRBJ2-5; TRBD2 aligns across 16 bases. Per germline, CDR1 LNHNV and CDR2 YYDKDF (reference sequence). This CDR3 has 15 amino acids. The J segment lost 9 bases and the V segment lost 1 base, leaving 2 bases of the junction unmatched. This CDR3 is CATSRGGTSGRAQYF. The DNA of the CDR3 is TGTGCCACCAGCAGAGGAGGGACTAGCGGGAGGGCCCAGTACTTC. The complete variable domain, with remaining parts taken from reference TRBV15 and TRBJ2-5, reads DAMVIQNPRYQVTQFGKPVTLSCSQTLNHNVMYWYQQKSSQAPKLLFHYYDKDFNNEADTPDNFQSRRPNTSFCFLDIRSPGLGDTAMYLCATSRGGTSGRAQYFGPGTRLLVL.

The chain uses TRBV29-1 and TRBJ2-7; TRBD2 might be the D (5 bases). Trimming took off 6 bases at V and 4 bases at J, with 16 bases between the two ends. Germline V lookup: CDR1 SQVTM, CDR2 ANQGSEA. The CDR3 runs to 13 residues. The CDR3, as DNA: TGCAGCGTCCGAGTGGACTCAGTGTACGAGCAGTACTTC. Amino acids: CSVRVDSVYEQYF.

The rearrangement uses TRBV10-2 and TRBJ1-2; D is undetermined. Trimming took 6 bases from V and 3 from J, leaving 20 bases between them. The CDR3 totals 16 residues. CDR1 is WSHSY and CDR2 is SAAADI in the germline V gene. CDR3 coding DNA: TGCGCCAGCAGGTCAGTGGAACTTACAGTGGACTATGGCTACACCTTC. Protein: CASRSVELTVDYGYTF.

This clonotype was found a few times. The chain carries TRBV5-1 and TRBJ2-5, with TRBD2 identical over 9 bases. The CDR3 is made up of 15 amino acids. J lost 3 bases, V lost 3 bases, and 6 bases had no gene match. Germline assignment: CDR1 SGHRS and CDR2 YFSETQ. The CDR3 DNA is TGCGCCAGCAGCTACGGGACTAGCCTCAAAGAGACCCAGTACTTC. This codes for CASSYGTSLKETQYF. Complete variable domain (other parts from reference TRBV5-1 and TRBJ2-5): KAGVTQTPRYLIKTRGQQVTLSCSPISGHRSVSWYQQTPGQGLQFLFEYFSETQRNKGNFPGRFSGRQFSNSRSEMNVSTLELGDSALYLCASSYGTSLKETQYFGPGTRLLVL.

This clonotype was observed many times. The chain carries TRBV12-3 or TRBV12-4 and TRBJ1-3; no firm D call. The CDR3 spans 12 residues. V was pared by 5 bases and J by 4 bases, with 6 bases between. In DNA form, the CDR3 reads TGTGCCAGCAGTCCCAAAGGAAACACCATATATTTT. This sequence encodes CASSPKGNTIYF.

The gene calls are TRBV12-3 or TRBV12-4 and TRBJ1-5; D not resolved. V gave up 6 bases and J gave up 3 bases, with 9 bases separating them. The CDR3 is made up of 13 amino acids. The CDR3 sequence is CASRPGFNQPQHF. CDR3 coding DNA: TGTGCCAGCAGACCGGGGTTCAATCAGCCCCAGCATTTT.

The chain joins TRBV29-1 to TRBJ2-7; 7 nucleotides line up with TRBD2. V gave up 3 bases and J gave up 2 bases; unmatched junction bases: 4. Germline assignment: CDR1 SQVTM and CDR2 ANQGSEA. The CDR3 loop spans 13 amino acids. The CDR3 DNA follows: TGCAGCGTTGAGGCGGGAGTGGCCTACGAGCAGTACTTC. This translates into CSVEAGVAYEQYF.

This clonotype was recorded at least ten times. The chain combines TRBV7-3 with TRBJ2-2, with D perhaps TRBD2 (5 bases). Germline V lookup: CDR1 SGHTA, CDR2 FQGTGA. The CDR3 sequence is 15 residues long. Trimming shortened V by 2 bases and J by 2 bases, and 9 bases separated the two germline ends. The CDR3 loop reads CASSLLDSNTGELFF. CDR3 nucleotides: TGTGCCAGCAGCTTACTGGACTCTAACACCGGGGAGCTGTTTTTT.

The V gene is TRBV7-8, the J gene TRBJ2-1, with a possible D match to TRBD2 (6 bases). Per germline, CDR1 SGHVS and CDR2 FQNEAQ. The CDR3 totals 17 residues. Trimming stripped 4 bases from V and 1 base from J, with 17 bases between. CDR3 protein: CASSSHSRDFSYNEQFF. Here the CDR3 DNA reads TGTGCCAGCAGCTCCCATTCTCGGGACTTTTCCTACAATGAGCAGTTCTTC.

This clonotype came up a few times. The CDR3 sequence is CSVDSGGNQPQHF. In DNA, the CDR3 is TGCAGCGTTGATTCTGGGGGAAATCAGCCCCAGCATTTT. The chain couples TRBV29-1 to TRBJ1-5; tentatively, D is TRBD1 (5 bases). This CDR3 has 13 residues. Germline loops: CDR1 SQVTM, CDR2 ANQGSEA. Trimming cost V 3 bases and J 4 bases, with 10 bases left between them. Using reference TRBV29-1 and TRBJ1-5 for the parts outside the CDR3, the full variable domain is SAVISQKPSRDICQRGTSLTIQCQVDSQVTMMFWYRQQPGQSLTLIATANQGSEATYESGFVIDKFPISRPNLTFSTLTVSNMSPEDSSIYLCSVDSGGNQPQHFGDGTRLSIL.

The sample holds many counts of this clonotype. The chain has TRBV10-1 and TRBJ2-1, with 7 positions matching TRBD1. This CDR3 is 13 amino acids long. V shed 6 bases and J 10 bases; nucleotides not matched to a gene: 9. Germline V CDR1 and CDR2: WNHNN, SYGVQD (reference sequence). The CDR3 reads CASRGSQGQEQFF. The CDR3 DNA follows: TGCGCCAGCAGGGGCAGCCAGGGACAGGAGCAGTTCTTC.

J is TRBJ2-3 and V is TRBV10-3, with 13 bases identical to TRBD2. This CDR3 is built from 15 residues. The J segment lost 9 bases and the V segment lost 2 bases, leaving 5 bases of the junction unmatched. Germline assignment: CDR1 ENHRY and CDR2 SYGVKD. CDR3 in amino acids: CAISEGLAGADTQYF. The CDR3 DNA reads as TGTGCCATCAGTGAGGGACTAGCGGGAGCCGACACGCAGTATTTT.